This T cell receptor (beta chain) was found in a study of shared clonotypes between healthy human individuals. As for the study in general: Per donor, three plates held CD4 naive cells, three held CD4 memory, two held CD8 naive and one held CD8 memory.

Findings of the study overall: Among several donors, roughly 5% of naive CD4 clonotypes were found in common. Memory subsets generally showed smaller estimated richness than naive subsets did.

The table lists this clone with a count of one. What it binds is not known. The method was immunoSEQ multiplex PCR; TCRdb's version includes in-frame clones alone and lacks a portion of them. The sample gives around 1.6 million clones, about 98% of which show up once; 0.45% is in the top ten. The receptor's source is a man younger than 40 in good health. The sample taken for sequencing was naive CD4+ T cells sorted from blood. Documented subset: CD45RA+ positively selected.

The CDR3 spells CASSLGTRYEQYF. DNA of the CDR3: TGTGCCAGCAGTTTGGGGACACGCTACGAGCAGTACTTC. The chain is built from TRBV28 and TRBJ2-7; possible D gene TRBD1, 6 bases. Germline lookup yields CDR1 MDHEN and CDR2 SYDVKM. V lost 3 bases, J lost 3 bases, and 9 bases lay in between. This CDR3 has 13 residues. Based on the CDR3 plus reference TRBV28 and TRBJ2-7, the full variable domain is DVKVTQSSRYLVKRTGEKVFLECVQDMDHENMFWYRQDPGLGLRLIYFSYDVKMKEKGDIPEGYSVSREKKERFSLILESASTNQTSMYLCASSLGTRYEQYFGPGTRLTVT.